These T cell receptor beta chains were read from a single sample in a study of blood T cell repertoires in COVID-19. This table comes from immunoSEQ multiplex PCR, and its TCRdb copy is limited to in-frame clones, with some not included. The repertoire holds some 380,000 clones, with roughly 90% as singletons. Sequencing was done on a sample of PBMCs or T cells enriched from blood (not recorded which). These receptors originate from a woman aged 40 to 50 with acute COVID-19. CDR3s include the opening cysteine and the closing phenylalanine or tryptophan. D genes are given only for firm matches. The size of a clone is reported for some rows only, either as once, few or many, or as a class for expanded clones.

CDR3 DNA | CDR3 protein | J gene | clone size | V gene | D gene
TGTGCCAGCAGCTCGACAGGGGGCTGGGACACTGAAGCTTTCTTT | CASSSTGGWDTEAFF | TRBJ1-1 | . | TRBV5-4 | TRBD1
TGTGCCACCAGCAGAGATAAAGGGACTGCAACTAATGAAAAACTGTTTTTT | CATSRDKGTATNEKLFF | TRBJ1-4 | . | TRBV15 | .
TGTGCCAGCAGAGGAGGGCAGGGGGGAATGGATGGGGCCAACGTCCTGACTTTC | CASRGGQGGMDGANVLTF | TRBJ2-6 | . | TRBV2 | .
TGTGCCAGCAGTTACGTCAGGGTGAGTCAGCCCCAGCATTTT | CASSYVRVSQPQHF | TRBJ1-5 | . | TRBV6-5 | .
TGTGCCAGCCGCAGGGGAGATGGGTCATCCACTGAAGCTTTCTTT | CASRRGDGSSTEAFF | TRBJ1-1 | . | TRBV3-1/TRBV3-2 | .
TGCGCCAGCAGGGAGGGGTACACCGGGGAGCTGTTTTTT | CASREGYTGELFF | TRBJ2-2 | few | TRBV5-1 | .
TGCGCCAGCAGCTCGGACAGGGCCCATGAGCAGTTCTTC | CASSSDRAHEQFF | TRBJ2-1 | . | TRBV5-1 | TRBD1
TGCGCCAGCAGCCACTTAGACAGGGGATTCTACAATGAGCAGTTCTTC | CASSHLDRGFYNEQFF | TRBJ2-1 | . | TRBV5-1 | TRBD1
TGTGCCAGCAGCTTACCGTGGAGTGATTCACCCCTCCACTTT | CASSLPWSDSPLHF | TRBJ1-6 | once | TRBV7-9 | .
TGTGCCAGCAGCCGCCCTGGACAGGAAGAGACCCAGTACTTC | CASSRPGQEETQYF | TRBJ2-5 | . | TRBV7-2 | TRBD1
TGCAGTGCTAACAAGAACACTGAAGCTTTCTTT | CSANKNTEAFF | TRBJ1-1 | . | TRBV20-1 | .
TGTGCCAGCAGCTCGGGGGGGCGGCCGGTAAACGAGCAGTACTTC | CASSSGGRPVNEQYF | TRBJ2-7 | . | TRBV9 | TRBD2
TGTGCCAGCAGTGATCCCCGGGACAGGGGAAACCAGCCCCAGCATTTT | CASSDPRDRGNQPQHF | TRBJ1-5 | . | TRBV25-1 | TRBD1
TGTGCCAGCAGTCACCGGGACAGGGGGTTTTATGAGCAGTTCTTC | CASSHRDRGFYEQFF | TRBJ2-1 | . | TRBV6-5 | TRBD1
TGCGCCAGCAGTTTGGACAGGGCCGATAGCAATCAGCCCCAGCATTTT | CASSLDRADSNQPQHF | TRBJ1-5 | . | TRBV10-2 | TRBD1
TGTGCCAGCAGCTTAGCGGGGGGATCTGGAAACACCATATATTTT | CASSLAGGSGNTIYF | TRBJ1-3 | . | TRBV7-2 | .
TGTGCCAGCAGCTTAGTTAGCGGGGGGCCTCAAGAGACCCAGTACTTC | CASSLVSGGPQETQYF | TRBJ2-5 | . | TRBV7-9 | TRBD2
TGCGCCAGCAGTCCCCCCAGGACAGGAGGTGGAGAGACCCAGTACTTC | CASSPPRTGGGETQYF | TRBJ2-5 | . | TRBV23-1 | TRBD1
TGTGCCAGCAGCTTAACACACCCAGCTAGTGGCTACACCTTC | CASSLTHPASGYTF | TRBJ1-2 | . | TRBV7-8 | .
TGTGCCAGCTCACGACTAGCGGGGGCCGTCGGAGATACGCAGTATTTT | CASSRLAGAVGDTQYF | TRBJ2-3 | . | TRBV18 | TRBD2
TGTGCCAGCAGCAAGACGAAAAGTAGAACAGGGTACAATCAGCCCCAGCATTTT | CASSKTKSRTGYNQPQHF | TRBJ1-5 | . | TRBV21-1 | .
TGTGCCAGCAGGCGAACAGCTAGCACAGATACGCAGTATTTT | CASRRTASTDTQYF | TRBJ2-3 | . | TRBV6-5 | .
TGCGCCAGCAGCCCGACAGGGATCTCTGGAAACACCATATATTTT | CASSPTGISGNTIYF | TRBJ1-3 | . | TRBV4-1 | TRBD1
TGCGCCAGCAGCTTTGGCAGGGTTTATGGCTACACCTTC | CASSFGRVYGYTF | TRBJ1-2 | . | TRBV5-1 | .
TGTGCCATCAGTGAGCCAGACAGGGAGCGGTCTGGCTACACCTTC | CAISEPDRERSGYTF | TRBJ1-2 | . | TRBV10-3 | TRBD1
TGTGCCAGCAGTGAACTACGGGGGGGTTCCACAGATACGCAGTATTTT | CASSELRGGSTDTQYF | TRBJ2-3 | . | TRBV2 | TRBD2
TGTGCCAGCAGCCCAGCAAGGGGAAACTATGGCTACACCTTC | CASSPARGNYGYTF | TRBJ1-2 | . | TRBV9 | .
TGTGCCAGCAGACTACAGGGGGCGCACGCTGAAGCTTTCTTT | CASRLQGAHAEAFF | TRBJ1-1 | . | TRBV6-5 | TRBD1
TGTGCCAGCAGTTTAACGGGGAATGAGCAGTTCTTC | CASSLTGNEQFF | TRBJ2-1 | . | TRBV27 | .
TGCGCCAGCAGCCCGGGGGCACAGGGGAAATTCCGTCAGCCCCAGCATTTT | CASSPGAQGKFRQPQHF | TRBJ1-5 | . | TRBV4-1 | TRBD1
TGTGCCAGCAGCCCCGGGGGGACTAGCACTGAAGCTTTCTTT | CASSPGGTSTEAFF | TRBJ1-1 | . | TRBV11-3 | .